The 4 T cell receptor beta chains reported below all come from one sample, sequenced in a study of blood T cell repertoires in COVID-19. Profiled with immunoSEQ multiplex PCR; TCRdb holds only in-frame clones, not every one. This sample has more than 300,000 clones; around 86% occur once, and the top ten carry 8% to 13%. Sequencing was performed on PBMCs or T cells enriched from blood (not recorded which). The source of these receptors is a woman aged 18-29 years who had recovered from COVID-19.

The rearrangement links TRBV6-5 to TRBJ2-7; 9 nucleotides line up with TRBD1. CDR1 is MNHEY and CDR2 is SVGAGI in the germline V gene. This CDR3 comprises 15 residues. V shed 0 bases and J 7 bases; nucleotides not matched to a gene: 7. The CDR3 DNA reads as TGTGCCAGCAGTTACTCGACAGGGGGGATGTGGGAGCAGTACTTC. Translated: CASSYSTGGMWEQYF.

V and J are TRBV14 and TRBJ1-3; D is unclear. Trimming pared 0 bases from V and 1 base from J, leaving 22 bases between. The V gene's germline CDR1 is SGHDN and CDR2 FVKESK. The CDR3 consists of 20 residues. The CDR3 reads CASSQESLGVVGESGNTIYF. CDR3 bases: TGTGCCAGCAGCCAAGAGTCCCTGGGCGTCGTCGGTGAATCTGGAAACACCATATATTTT.

This clone was counted once. The gene calls are TRBV9 and TRBJ2-2; the D gene is possibly TRBD2 (5 bases). CDR3 length: 14 residues. Looked up from germline, CDR1 is SGDLS and CDR2 is YYNGEE. Trimming cost V 0 bases and J 7 bases, with 10 bases left between them. The CDR3 region has the DNA TGTGCCAGCAGCGTAGGTGAGAGCGGCGGGGAGCTGTTTTTT. This sequence encodes CASSVGESGGELFF.

The rearrangement links TRBV11-2 to TRBJ2-3; TRBD1 matches at 10 bases. There are 16 residues in the CDR3. Unmatched junction bases numbered 7, after V lost 4 bases and J lost 3 bases. Germline CDR1 is SGHAT and CDR2 is FQNNGV. This CDR3 is CASSSLDRGLTDTQYF. The CDR3 nucleotides read TGTGCCAGCAGCTCCCTAGACAGGGGGCTAACAGATACGCAGTATTTT.